Given below is one T cell receptor beta chain in context. This entry belongs to a study of blood T cell repertoires in COVID-19. Trimming pared 2 bases from V and 3 bases from J, leaving 12 bases between. This CDR3 contains 15 residues. Per the germline V gene, CDR1 is MRHNA and CDR2 is SNTAGT. Assay used: immunoSEQ multiplex PCR; TCRdb lists only in-frame clones, some missing. In the table there are some 70,000 clones, around 67% of which are singletons. Sequencing was carried out using peripheral blood. This receptor was identified in a man aged 60 to 75 with acute or convalescent COVID-19. This chain connects TRBV6-4 to TRBJ2-3, with D maybe TRBD1 (6 bases). CDR3 in amino acids: CASSDTWGPTDTQYF. The CDR3 DNA is TGTGCCAGCAGTGACACGTGGGGGCCTACAGATACGCAGTATTTT.